The T cell receptor beta chain under discussion was sequenced for a study of blood T cell repertoires in COVID-19. Study context: In each case, the material was cDNA or gDNA derived from T cells, B-cell-depleted T cells, or PBMCs.

Concerning this clone: Other DNA sequences in the sample encode the same CDR3.

This CDR3 has 14 residues. Trimming removed 0 bases from V and 1 base from J, with 7 bases in between. CDR1 is SGDLS, CDR2 YYNGEE, per germline. Produced via immunoSEQ multiplex PCR; TCRdb's table is partial and in-frame only. The table lists approximately 80,000 clones, around 74% of them singletons, with more than 9% in the top ten. The receptor's source is a human donor in a cohort sampled during active COVID-19. The rearrangement joins TRBV9 to TRBJ1-2; unclear D gene. Input material: peripheral blood. CDR3 region: CASSVDPGNYGYTF. CDR3 nucleotides: TGTGCCAGCAGCGTAGACCCGGGTAACTATGGCTACACCTTC.